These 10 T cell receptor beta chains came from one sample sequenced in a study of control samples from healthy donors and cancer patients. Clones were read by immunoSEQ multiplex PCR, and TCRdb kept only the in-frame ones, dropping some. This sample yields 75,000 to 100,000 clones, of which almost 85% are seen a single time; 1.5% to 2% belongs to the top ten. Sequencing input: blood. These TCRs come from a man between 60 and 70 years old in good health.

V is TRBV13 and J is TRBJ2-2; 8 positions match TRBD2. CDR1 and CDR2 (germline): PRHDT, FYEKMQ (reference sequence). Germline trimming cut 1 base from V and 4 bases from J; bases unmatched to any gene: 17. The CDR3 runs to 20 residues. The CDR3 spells CASSLEGRAERELSTGELFF. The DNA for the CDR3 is TGTGCCAGCAGCTTAGAAGGTCGGGCCGAGCGGGAGCTATCCACCGGGGAGCTGTTTTTT.

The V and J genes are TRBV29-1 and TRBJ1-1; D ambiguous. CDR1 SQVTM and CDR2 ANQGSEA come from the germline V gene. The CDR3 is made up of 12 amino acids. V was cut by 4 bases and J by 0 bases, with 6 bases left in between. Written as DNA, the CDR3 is TGCAGCGTTGTTCTGATGAACACTGAAGCTTTCTTT. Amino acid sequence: CSVVLMNTEAFF.

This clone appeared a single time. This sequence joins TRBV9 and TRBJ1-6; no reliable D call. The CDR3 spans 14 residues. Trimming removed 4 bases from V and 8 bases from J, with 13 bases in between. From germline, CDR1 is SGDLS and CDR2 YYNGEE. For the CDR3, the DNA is TGTGCCAGCAGCCCCGGGGAAAGATATTCACCCCTCCACTTT. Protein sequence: CASSPGERYSPLHF. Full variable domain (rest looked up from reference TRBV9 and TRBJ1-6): DSGVTQTPKHLITATGQRVTLRCSPRSGDLSVYWYQQSLDQGLQFLIQYYNGEERAKGNILERFSAQQFPDLHSELNLSSLELGDSALYFCASSPGERYSPLHFGNGTRLTVT.

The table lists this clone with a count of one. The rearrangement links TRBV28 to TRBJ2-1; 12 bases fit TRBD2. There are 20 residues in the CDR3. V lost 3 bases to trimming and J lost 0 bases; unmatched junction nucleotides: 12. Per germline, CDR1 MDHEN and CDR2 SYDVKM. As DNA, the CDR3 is TGTGCCAGCAGTTTTAGGGTCGGACTAGCGGGAAGCTTCTCCTACAATGAGCAGTTCTTC. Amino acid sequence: CASSFRVGLAGSFSYNEQFF.

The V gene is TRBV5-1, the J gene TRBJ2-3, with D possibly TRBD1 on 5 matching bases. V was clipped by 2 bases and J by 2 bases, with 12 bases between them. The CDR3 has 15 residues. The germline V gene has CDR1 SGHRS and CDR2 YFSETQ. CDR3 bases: TGCGCCAGCAGCTTCCTGGGGCGGCCCACAGATACGCAGTATTTT. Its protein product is CASSFLGRPTDTQYF.

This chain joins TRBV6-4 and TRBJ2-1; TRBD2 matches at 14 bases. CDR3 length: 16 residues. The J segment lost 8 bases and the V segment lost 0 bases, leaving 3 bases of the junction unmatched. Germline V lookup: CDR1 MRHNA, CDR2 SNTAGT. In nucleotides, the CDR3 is TGTGCCAGCAGTGACTCGACTAGCGGGGGGGTCGATGAGCAGTTCTTC. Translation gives CASSDSTSGGVDEQFF.

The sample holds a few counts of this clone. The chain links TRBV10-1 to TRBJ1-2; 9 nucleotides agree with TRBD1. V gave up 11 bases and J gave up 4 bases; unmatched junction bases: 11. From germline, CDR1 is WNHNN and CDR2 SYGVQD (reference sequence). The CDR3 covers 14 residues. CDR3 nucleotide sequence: TGCGCCCCGACCAGGGACAGGGTATTCTATGGCTACACCTTC. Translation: CAPTRDRVFYGYTF.

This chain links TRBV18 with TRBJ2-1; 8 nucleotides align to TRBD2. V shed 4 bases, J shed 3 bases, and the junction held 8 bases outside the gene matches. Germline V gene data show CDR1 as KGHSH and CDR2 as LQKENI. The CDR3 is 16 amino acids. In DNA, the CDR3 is TGTGCCAGCTCACTAGACGGGAGGGCCATCTACAATGAGCAGTTCTTC. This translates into CASSLDGRAIYNEQFF.

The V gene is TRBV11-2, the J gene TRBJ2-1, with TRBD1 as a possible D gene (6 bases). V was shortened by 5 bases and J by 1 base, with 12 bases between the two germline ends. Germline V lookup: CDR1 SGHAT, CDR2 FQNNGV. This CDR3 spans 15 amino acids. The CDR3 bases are TGTGCCAGCAGCCCAGGGGTGGAATCCTACAATGAGCAGTTCTTC. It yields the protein CASSPGVESYNEQFF.

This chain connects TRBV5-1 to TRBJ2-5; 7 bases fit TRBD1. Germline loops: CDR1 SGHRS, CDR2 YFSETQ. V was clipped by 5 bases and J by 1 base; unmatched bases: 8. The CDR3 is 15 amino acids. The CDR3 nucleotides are TGCGCCAGCAGAGCGAGACAGGGCCCCCAAGAGACCCAGTACTTC. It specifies CASRARQGPQETQYF.